This T cell receptor (beta chain) was documented in a study of PD-L1 blockade in urothelial cancer. The V end was cut by 10 bases, the J end by 1 base, with 18 bases between. Per germline, CDR1 MNHNY and CDR2 SVGAGI (reference sequence). This CDR3 is built from 15 residues. Sequenced by immunoSEQ multiplex PCR; TCRdb stores in-frame clones only, minus some. This table holds about 30,000 clones, about nine tenths found once. The source is a man between 45 and 60 years old with urothelial cancer. The input for sequencing was PBMCs, taken around atezolizumab (anti-PD-L1) treatment. V is TRBV6-6 and J is TRBJ2-3, with a tentative D call TRBD2 (6 bases). The CDR3 reads CAISSARPGTDTQYF. Written as DNA, the CDR3 is TGTGCCATATCTAGCGCTCGACCCGGCACAGATACGCAGTATTTT.